This TCR beta chain was sequenced for a study of T-cell memory formation after mild COVID-19. Overall study findings and caveats: Some responding clones appeared in pre-infection memory, suggesting cross-reactive memory joined.

One entry per CDR3 protein results from TCRdb running MiXCR on the 5' RACE reads. The repertoire holds 150,000 to 200,000 distinct CDR3 sequences, with roughly 10% as singletons. Of note for this clonotype: Its antigen remains unknown.

Germline V gene sequence: CDR1 LGHDT, CDR2 YNNKEL (reference sequence). Trimming took 0 bases from V and 0 from J, leaving 3 bases between them. The CDR3 has 14 amino acids. Sequenced: PBMCs or a T cell subset sorted from them (not recorded which). The receptor's source is a man between 18 and 35 years old who had mild COVID-19 (a few samples of this study predate the infection). Cell type and time point are not known. The chain links TRBV3-1 to TRBJ1-5; no clear D. The CDR3 loop reads CASSQETSNQPQHF. CDR3 sequence (DNA): TGTGCCAGCAGCCAAGAGACTAGCAATCAGCCCCAGCATTTT.